A single sample gave rise to the 12 T cell receptor beta chains below, sequenced in a study of blood T cells in healthy people across ages. Together with a sample-barcoded 5' primer, a J-beta primer mix was included in a second PCR lasting about 6 to 11 cycles. Via MiXCR, TCRdb re-called the 5' RACE reads, giving one row per CDR3 protein. The sample has about 1.4 million distinct CDR3 sequences, around 55% seen once. Sequencing input: blood. Receptor source: a man in his late teens or twenties in good health.

This clonotype was seen more than once but under ten times. V is TRBV4-2 and J is TRBJ2-7; weak D call: TRBD2 (6 bases). Trimming cost V 4 bases and J 9 bases, with 19 bases left between them. CDR3 length: 14 amino acids. The V gene's germline CDR1 is LGHNA and CDR2 YNFKEQ. Here the CDR3 DNA reads TGTGCCAGCAGCCCCTCCCTTGGCGGGGATTGGCAGTACTTC. Its protein product is CASSPSLGGDWQYF.

This clonotype was detected only once. The chain has TRBV10-3 and TRBJ1-5, with D possibly matching TRBD1 (5 bases). Trimming left V 0 bases short and J 3 bases short, with 12 bases between. This CDR3 spans 16 amino acids. Germline V gene sequence: CDR1 ENHRY, CDR2 SYGVKD. In DNA, the CDR3 is TGTGCCATCAGTGAGTCTGAAGGGGCATCCAATCAGCCCCAGCATTTT. Amino acid sequence: CAISESEGASNQPQHF.

This clonotype occurred a few times. The J gene is TRBJ2-1, the V gene TRBV29-1; possible D gene TRBD1, 6 bases. The CDR3 consists of 13 residues. The germline V and J ends were trimmed by 1 base and 6 bases, with 10 bases remaining between them. Germline assignment: CDR1 SQVTM and CDR2 ANQGSEA. CDR3 in amino acids: CSVEGKGVNEQFF. The DNA for the CDR3 is TGCAGCGTTGAAGGGAAGGGGGTCAATGAGCAGTTCTTC.

This chain links TRBV11-2 with TRBJ2-4; 13 bases fit TRBD2. The tail of the sequence fits TRBJ2-5 better, so the J call may be wrong. The CDR3 totals 16 residues. Germline V gives CDR1 SGHAT, CDR2 FQNNGV. The CDR3 DNA follows: TGTGCCAGCAGCCCCCGGACTAGCGGGAGCGTTGAGACCCAGTACTTC. This codes for CASSPRTSGSVETQYF.

The sample holds one count of this clonotype. The J gene is TRBJ2-5, the V gene TRBV29-1, with TRBD2 matching over 10 bases. Germline assignment: CDR1 SQVTM and CDR2 ANQGSEA. The trim removed 3 bases at V and 11 bases at J, leaving 15 bases unmatched. The CDR3 totals 15 residues. CDR3: CSVESLAGVSGEQYF. CDR3 bases: TGCAGCGTTGAGTCCCTAGCGGGAGTTTCGGGTGAGCAGTACTTC.

There are a few counts of this clonotype. The chain combines TRBV20-1 with TRBJ1-5; D gene unclear. CDR1 and CDR2 from the germline V gene are DFQATT and SNEGSKA (reference sequence). Deletions cut 3 bases from V and 0 bases from J, with 6 bases between. This CDR3 has 13 amino acids. DNA of the CDR3: TGCAGTGCTAGGAAAGATAGCAATCAGCCCCAGCATTTT. Translated: CSARKDSNQPQHF.

The V and J genes are TRBV4-1 and TRBJ1-1, with D possibly TRBD1 on 6 matching bases. Per germline, CDR1 MGHRA and CDR2 YSYEKL. This CDR3 spans 12 amino acids. Deletions cut 4 bases from V and 8 bases from J, with 11 bases between. CDR3 sequence: CASSRTDREAFF. The CDR3 region has the DNA TGCGCCAGCAGCCGGACAGACAGGGAAGCTTTCTTT.

This chain links TRBV4-1 with TRBJ1-2; no firm D call. Trimming took off 1 base at V and 7 bases at J, with 13 bases between the two ends. Germline CDR1 reads MGHRA; CDR2 reads YSYEKL. The CDR3 sequence is 14 residues long. In nucleotides, the CDR3 is TGCGCCAGCAGCCAAGTCGAGGGAGGAGCTGGCTACACCTTC. It codes for CASSQVEGGAGYTF.

This chain links TRBV6-2 or TRBV6-3 with TRBJ1-1; perhaps TRBD1 as D (5 bases). CDR1 and CDR2 (germline): MNHEY, SVGEGT. CDR3 length equals 13 residues. V gave up 2 bases and J gave up 7 bases, with 11 bases separating them. CDR3 sequence (DNA): TGTGCCAGCAGTTACGTGAGGGGATTTGAAGCTTTCTTT. Encoded protein: CASSYVRGFEAFF.

V and J are TRBV4-2 and TRBJ2-3; TRBD1 aligns across 9 bases. The germline gives CDR1 LGHNA, CDR2 YNFKEQ. This CDR3 spans 14 amino acids. J lost 4 bases, V lost 9 bases, and 8 bases had no gene match. CDR3 protein: CARRGQGSADTQYF. CDR3 bases: TGTGCCAGGCGCGGACAGGGGAGCGCAGATACGCAGTATTTT.

The chain joins TRBV12-3 or TRBV12-4 to TRBJ1-2; possibly TRBD1 for D (6 bases). This CDR3 has 16 residues. V was shortened by 0 bases and J by 6 bases, with 17 bases between the two germline ends. The CDR3 protein is CASSLAFRGAVDGYTF. CDR3 nucleotides: TGTGCCAGCAGTTTAGCGTTCAGGGGCGCGGTGGATGGCTACACCTTC.

This chain joins TRBV4-1 and TRBJ2-3; D gene ambiguous. CDR3 length: 16 residues. Germline-derived CDR1 and CDR2 are MGHRA and YSYEKL. Trimming took off 1 base at V and 4 bases at J, with 15 bases between the two ends. In DNA, the CDR3 is TGCGCCAGCAGCCAAGGTGTCTCGGTCCGGTCAGATACGCAGTATTTT. It yields the protein CASSQGVSVRSDTQYF.